Here is one T cell receptor (beta chain) with its context. This sample was taken from a study of blood T cell repertoires in COVID-19. The overall study: The cDNA or gDNA used as material had been derived from T cells, B-cell-depleted T cells, or PBMCs.

The CDR3 covers 15 residues. V lost 3 bases and J lost 7; bases outside the gene matches: 11. Germline assignment: CDR1 DFQATT and CDR2 SNEGSKA (reference sequence). Assay used: immunoSEQ multiplex PCR; TCRdb lists only in-frame clones, some missing. This table has a few hundred thousand clones, around 84% appearing once. The receptor comes from a woman aged 50 to 60 who had been exposed to COVID-19. The material sequenced was PBMCs or T cells enriched from blood (not recorded which). V and J are TRBV20-1 and TRBJ2-1; 8 nucleotides agree with TRBD1. The CDR3 is CSASQTGVGYNEQFF. CDR3 DNA: TGCAGTGCTAGTCAGACAGGGGTAGGCTATAATGAGCAGTTCTTC.